These T cell receptor beta chains were read from a single sample in a study of human T cells and chemical hapten exposure. Using its own MiXCR run on the 5' RACE reads, TCRdb lists one record per CDR3 protein. The profile shows about 140,000 distinct CDR3 sequences, over 3.5% of them singletons. Receptors originate from a female donor in good health. Each CDR3 is given with its conserved first and last residue. Fields, in order: CDR3 DNA, CDR3 protein, J gene, D gene, clone size, V gene. D genes are given only for firm matches. Clone size, where shown, is once, few, many, or a class for clones that have expanded.

TGTGCCAGCAGCTTAGCGATGGGGGTCCAAGAGACCCAGTACTTC CASSLAMGVQETQYF TRBJ2-5 . many TRBV7-2
TGTGCCAGCAGCCGAGATCAGGGGGCAGAGGGCTACACCTTC CASSRDQGAEGYTF TRBJ1-2 TRBD1 many TRBV7-9
TGTGCCAGCAGTTCCCCCGAGTCCGAGGAGTCCCAGCCCCAGCATTTT CASSSPESEESQPQHF TRBJ1-5 . many TRBV6-2/TRBV6-3
TGTGCCAGCAGAGTACAAGCTAACTATGGCTACACCTTC CASRVQANYGYTF TRBJ1-2 . many TRBV6-1
TGCGCCAGCAGCTTGCGCCATACAAACACTGAAGCTTTCTTT CASSLRHTNTEAFF TRBJ1-1 . many TRBV5-1
TGTGCCAGCAGTGAGGACCGCTACGGCAATGAGCAGTTCTTC CASSEDRYGNEQFF TRBJ2-1 . many TRBV12-3/TRBV12-4
TGTGCCAGCAGCGTAGGGCGCTTCAGTTCAGATACGCAGTATTTT CASSVGRFSSDTQYF TRBJ2-3 . many TRBV9
TGCAGTGCTGGGGGGGGACAGGGGTTAGGGGAGACCCAGTACTTC CSAGGGQGLGETQYF TRBJ2-5 TRBD1 many TRBV20-1
TGTGCCAGCAGCTTCAACGTTGGTTGGGGCTTAGCTGAAGCTTTCTTT CASSFNVGWGLAEAFF TRBJ1-1 . many TRBV7-8
TGTGCCAGCAGCCCCGGGTGGGAGACCCAGTACTTC CASSPGWETQYF TRBJ2-5 . many TRBV28
TGTGCCAGCAGTGCCCGGTCTCGCGGGGCCTATGGCTACACCTTC CASSARSRGAYGYTF TRBJ1-2 . many TRBV28
TGTGCCAGCAGCCTCGCAGAGACCCAGTACTTC CASSLAETQYF TRBJ2-5 . many TRBV14
TGTGCCAGCAGCAAAGACAGGGGGCGTGCCATCTATGGCTACACCTTC CASSKDRGRAIYGYTF TRBJ1-2 . many TRBV21-1
TGCAGCGTTGAAGATCTGGGGGAGCAGTACTTC CSVEDLGEQYF TRBJ2-7 . many TRBV29-1
TGCAGTGCTCGACGCTCCACTTCTGTCCGTCGTACTGAAGCTTTCTTT CSARRSTSVRRTEAFF TRBJ1-1 . many TRBV20-1
TGTGCCAGCAGCCAAGATGGGCGGGGGAGCTATGGCTACACCTTC CASSQDGRGSYGYTF TRBJ1-2 . many TRBV4-2
TGTGCCAGCAAGCTAGCGGGGGGTGTCAATGAGCAGTTCTTC CASKLAGGVNEQFF TRBJ2-1 TRBD2 . TRBV6-1
TGTGCCAGCAGTTTGCGGGGCATCACTGAAGCTTTCTTT CASSLRGITEAFF TRBJ1-1 . many TRBV12-3/TRBV12-4
TGTGCCAGCAGCCAAGATAGCAGGCAGCCTATCAGGCAGTTCTTC CASSQDSRQPIRQFF TRBJ2-1 . many TRBV4-2
TGTGCCAGCAGCCAAAGGTGGCAAGAGACCCAGTACTTC CASSQRWQETQYF TRBJ2-5 . many TRBV14
TGTGCCAGCAGCTTAGCTAGGGGCAGCACAGATACGCAGTATTTT CASSLARGSTDTQYF TRBJ2-3 . few TRBV11-2
TGTGCCAGCAGCGAAGGGACAGGCAATCAGCCCCAGCATTTT CASSEGTGNQPQHF TRBJ1-5 TRBD1 many TRBV7-2
TGTGCCAGCAGCCAAGACGGTTCCTACGAGCAGTACTTC CASSQDGSYEQYF TRBJ2-7 . . TRBV4-2
TGTGCCAGCTCACCACAACAGCAAGAGACCCAGTACTTC CASSPQQQETQYF TRBJ2-5 . . TRBV18
TGTGCCATCAGTACATACCGGGACAGGGGAGATACGCAGTATTTT CAISTYRDRGDTQYF TRBJ2-3 TRBD1 many TRBV10-3
TGTGCCAGCAGCTTAGTCCGTTACTCTGGAAACACCATATATTTT CASSLVRYSGNTIYF TRBJ1-3 . many TRBV7-2
TGTGCCAGCAGCCCTCAGGGGGTAGGGAATGAGCAGTTCTTC CASSPQGVGNEQFF TRBJ2-1 TRBD1 many TRBV5-4
TGTGCCAGCAGCATAGACAGGTCCCCTCGACAGCCCCAGCATTTT CASSIDRSPRQPQHF TRBJ1-5 . many TRBV7-2
TGTGCCAGCAGCTTAGGGTGGGGGGGCCAGGAGCAGTTCTTC CASSLGWGGQEQFF TRBJ2-1 . many TRBV5-6
TGTGCCAGCAGTTTATTGGGCAGGGGACCCGAAAATTCACCCCTCCACTTT CASSLLGRGPENSPLHF TRBJ1-6 . . TRBV27
TGCAGTGCCAAAGACTACGAGCAGTACTTC CSAKDYEQYF TRBJ2-7 . many TRBV20-1
TGTGCCACCAGCAACTACAGGGACTCGAATGAAAAACTGTTTTTT CATSNYRDSNEKLFF TRBJ1-4 . many TRBV15
TGCAGTGCTAGAGATCCAGGGGTGGAGACTGAAGCTTTCTTT CSARDPGVETEAFF TRBJ1-1 . many TRBV20-1
TGTGCCAGCAGCTTAGTTAGCGGGTGGAGGAGAGGCACAGATACGCAGTATTTT CASSLVSGWRRGTDTQYF TRBJ2-3 TRBD2 many TRBV7-2
TGTGCCAGCAATTCAAGGGAGAACACTGAAGCTTTCTTT CASNSRENTEAFF TRBJ1-1 . many TRBV6-1
TGTGCCAGCAGTGAATATCGTGATTATGGCTACACCTTC CASSEYRDYGYTF TRBJ1-2 . many TRBV2
TGCGCCAGCAGCCAAGATCGCACAGGGTGGAACACTGAAGCTTTCTTT CASSQDRTGWNTEAFF TRBJ1-1 . few TRBV4-3
TGTGCCAGCAGCCGGTCGGATCAGGACCCAGATACGCAGTATTTT CASSRSDQDPDTQYF TRBJ2-3 . many TRBV3-1
TGTGCCACCAGTGATTTGAGTGACGGGAACACCGGGGAGCTGTTTTTT CATSDLSDGNTGELFF TRBJ2-2 . many TRBV24-1
TGCAGTGCGAAAACTCACGGGACAGACGGCTACGAGCAGTACTTC CSAKTHGTDGYEQYF TRBJ2-7 TRBD1 many TRBV20-1
TGCAGTGCTACGAGTCCATGGGAAGGGACCTCCCGATTTGGCAATCAGCCCCAGCATTTT CSATSPWEGTSRFGNQPQHF TRBJ1-5 . . TRBV20-1
TGTGCCAGCAGTTTCACGGCAGGGACCTACGAGCAGTACTTC CASSFTAGTYEQYF TRBJ2-7 . many TRBV12-3/TRBV12-4
TGTGCCAGCAGCTTAGTTGCGGGCCCATACACTGAAGCTTTCTTT CASSLVAGPYTEAFF TRBJ1-1 . many TRBV7-8
TGTGCCAGCAGCCTGGGACAGCTTCCTAACTATGGCTACACCTTC CASSLGQLPNYGYTF TRBJ1-2 TRBD1 many TRBV14
TGCAGCGTTGAAGCGCGGGGGCCGGGAGGGGCCAACGTCCTGACTTTC CSVEARGPGGANVLTF TRBJ2-6 . many TRBV29-1
TGCAGTGCTGCGGGACAGGGACGTGACGAGCAGTACTTC CSAAGQGRDEQYF TRBJ2-7 TRBD1 many TRBV20-1
TGCAGTGCTTCACTAGCGGGGGTGGCAGATACGCAGTATTTT CSASLAGVADTQYF TRBJ2-3 TRBD2 few TRBV20-1
TGTGCCAGCAGCGAACCGACGGGACTAGCGGGGAGGGGCGGGGAGCTGTTTTTT CASSEPTGLAGRGGELFF TRBJ2-2 . many TRBV21-1
TGTGCCAGCAGCGACAACAGGGTAAACACCGGGGAGCTGTTTTTT CASSDNRVNTGELFF TRBJ2-2 . many TRBV5-5
TGTGCCAGCTCAAGGGGGCATTCAGATACGCAGTATTTT CASSRGHSDTQYF TRBJ2-3 TRBD1 . TRBV18
TGCGCCAGCAGCGTGGGGGACTCCTACCCCACAGATACGCAGTATTTT CASSVGDSYPTDTQYF TRBJ2-3 . many TRBV5-1
TGTGCCAGCGGCCGGGCGATCTACGAGCAGTACTTC CASGRAIYEQYF TRBJ2-7 . . TRBV14
TGTGCCAGCAGCCCTTCGCTGGGGGGAGATCAGCCCCAGCATTTT CASSPSLGGDQPQHF TRBJ1-5 . many TRBV6-2/TRBV6-3
TGTGCCACCAGCAGTCGGCTAGCGGGCATCACAGATACGCAGTATTTT CATSSRLAGITDTQYF TRBJ2-3 TRBD2 few TRBV15